Reported below is one T cell receptor beta chain. Its cognate antigen is unknown. The data were taken from a study of Tregs in tolerant kidney transplant recipients. Study-wide results and caveats: Validation in larger populations is needed because few patients were studied. Biological reproducibility was not directly addressed in this study. Activated donor B cell expansion appeared to reveal the most relevant donor-specific TCRbeta repertoire.

CD4+CD25+CD127- Tregs, CD4+CD25- non-Tregs, CD4 and CD8 cells were sorted. Germline values: CDR1 SGDLS, CDR2 YYNGEE. The CDR3 spans 14 residues. The V and J ends lost 4 bases and 7 bases respectively, with 14 bases between them. This table comes from immunoSEQ multiplex PCR, and its TCRdb copy is limited to in-frame clones, with some not included. The sample contains tens of thousands of clones, 70% to 90% of which appear only once. Sequencing used CD4+ T cells from blood, obtained before the transplant. The chain has TRBV9 and TRBJ2-2; no clear D gene. The TCR sequence derives from a human donor who received a combined kidney and bone marrow transplant. For the CDR3, the DNA is TGTGCCAGCAGCCCCACCTTAGGAGTCGGGGAGCTGTTTTTT. Its translation is CASSPTLGVGELFF.